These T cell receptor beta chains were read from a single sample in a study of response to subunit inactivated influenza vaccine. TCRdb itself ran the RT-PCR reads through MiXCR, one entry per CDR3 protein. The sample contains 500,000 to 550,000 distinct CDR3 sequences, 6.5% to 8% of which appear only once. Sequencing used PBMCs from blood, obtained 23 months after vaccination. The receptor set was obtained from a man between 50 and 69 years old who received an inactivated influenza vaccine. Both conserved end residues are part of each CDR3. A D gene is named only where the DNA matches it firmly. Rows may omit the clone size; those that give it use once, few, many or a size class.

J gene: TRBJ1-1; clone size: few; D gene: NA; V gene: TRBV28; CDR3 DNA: TGTGCCAGCAACACGCCGGAGGGGGACAACACTGAAGCTTTCTTT; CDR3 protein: CASNTPEGDNTEAFF
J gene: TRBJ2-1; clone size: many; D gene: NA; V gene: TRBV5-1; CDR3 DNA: TGCGCCAGCAGCTTGGGGGATGAATACAATGAGCAGTTCTTC; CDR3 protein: CASSLGDEYNEQFF
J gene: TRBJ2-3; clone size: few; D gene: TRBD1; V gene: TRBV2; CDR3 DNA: TGTGCCAGCAGTGAAGTAGGGACAGGGGCTGGAGATACGCAGTATTTT; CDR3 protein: CASSEVGTGAGDTQYF
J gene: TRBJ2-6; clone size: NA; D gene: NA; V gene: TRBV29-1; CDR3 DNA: TGCAGCGTTGAGTCTGGGGCCAACGTCCTGACTTTC; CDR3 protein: CSVESGANVLTF
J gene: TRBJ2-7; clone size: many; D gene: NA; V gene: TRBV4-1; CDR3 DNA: TGCGCCAGCAGCCAAGTCTTTGGCGGAACCTACGAGCAGTACTTC; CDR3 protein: CASSQVFGGTYEQYF
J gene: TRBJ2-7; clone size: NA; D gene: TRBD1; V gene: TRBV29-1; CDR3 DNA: TGCAGCGTTCGGAACAGGGGGACCGGGGAGCAGTACTTC; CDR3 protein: CSVRNRGTGEQYF
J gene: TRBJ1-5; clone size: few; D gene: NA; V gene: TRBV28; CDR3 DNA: TGTGCCAGCAGTTTACACGTGAGGGAGCAGCCCCAGCATTTT; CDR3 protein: CASSLHVREQPQHF
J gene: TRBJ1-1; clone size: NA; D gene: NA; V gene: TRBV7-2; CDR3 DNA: TGTGCCAGCAGTTCCAGACAAGGCGGGGCTGAAGCTTTCTTT; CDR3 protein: CASSSRQGGAEAFF
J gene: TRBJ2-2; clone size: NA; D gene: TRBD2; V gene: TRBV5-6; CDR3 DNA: TGTGCCAGCAGCTTCGGGGGAGGGGCGGCCGGGGAGCTGTTTTTT; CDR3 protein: CASSFGGGAAGELFF
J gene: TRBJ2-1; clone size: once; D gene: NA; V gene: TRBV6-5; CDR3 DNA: TGTGCCAGCAGTTACGAGCGCGCGAGCTACAATGAGCAGTTCTTC; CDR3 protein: CASSYERASYNEQFF
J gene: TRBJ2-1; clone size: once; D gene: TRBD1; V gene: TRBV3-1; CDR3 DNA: TGTGCCTGCAGTTCCCCCGGGACAGGGACACCTCGCTCCTACAATGAGCAGTTCTTC; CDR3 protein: CACSSPGTGTPRSYNEQFF
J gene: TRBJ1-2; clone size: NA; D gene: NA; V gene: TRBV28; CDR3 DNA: TGTGCCAGCAATATCGGACGGCACAGGGCTTTTAGCTACACCTTC; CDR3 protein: CASNIGRHRAFSYTF
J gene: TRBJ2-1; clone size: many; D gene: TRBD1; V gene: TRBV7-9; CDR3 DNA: TGTGCCAGCCAGGACAGGGCTTACAATGAGCAGTTCTTC; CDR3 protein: CASQDRAYNEQFF
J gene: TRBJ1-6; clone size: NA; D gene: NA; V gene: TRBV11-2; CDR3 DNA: TGTGCCAGCAGGCCCCGACATAATCTTAATTCACCCCTCCACTTT; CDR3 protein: CASRPRHNLNSPLHF
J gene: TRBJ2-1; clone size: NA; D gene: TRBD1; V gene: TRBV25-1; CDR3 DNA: TGTGCCAGCAGTGAACCAGGACAGGGCGCCTATGAGCAGTTCTTC; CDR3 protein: CASSEPGQGAYEQFF
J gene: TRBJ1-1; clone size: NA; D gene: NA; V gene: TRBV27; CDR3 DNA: TGTGCCAGCAGTAGTGGAGGGGGGGAAACTGAAGCTTTCTTT; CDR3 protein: CASSSGGGETEAFF
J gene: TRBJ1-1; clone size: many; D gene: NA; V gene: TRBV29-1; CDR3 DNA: TGCAGCGTTATGAGAGGGGCTGAAGCTTTCTTT; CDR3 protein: CSVMRGAEAFF
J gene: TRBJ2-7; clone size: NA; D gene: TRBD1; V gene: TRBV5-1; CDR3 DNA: TGCGCCAGCAGCACGGGACAGGGGCCCTACGAGCAGTACTTC; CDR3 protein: CASSTGQGPYEQYF
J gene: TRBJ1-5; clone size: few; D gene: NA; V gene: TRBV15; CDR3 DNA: TGTGCCACCAGCAGAGATGTCACAAGCAATCAGCCCCAGCATTTT; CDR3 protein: CATSRDVTSNQPQHF
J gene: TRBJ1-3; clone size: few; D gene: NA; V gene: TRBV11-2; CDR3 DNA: TGTGCCAGCAGCCCAGATGGGTGGAAGGGCTCTGGAAACACCATATATTTT; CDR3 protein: CASSPDGWKGSGNTIYF
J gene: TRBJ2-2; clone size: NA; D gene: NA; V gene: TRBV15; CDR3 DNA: TGTGCCACCAGCAGATCACCCCGGGACTCATTAACCGGGGAGCTGTTTTTT; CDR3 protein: CATSRSPRDSLTGELFF
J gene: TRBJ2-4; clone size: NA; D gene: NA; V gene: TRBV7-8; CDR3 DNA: TGTGCCAGCAGCCTGACCCGCTACCCTCTAGCCAAAAACATTCAGTACTTC; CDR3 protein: CASSLTRYPLAKNIQYF
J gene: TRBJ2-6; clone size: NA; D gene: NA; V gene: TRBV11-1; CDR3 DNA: TGTGCCAGCAGCTTATCATCGACACGGTTGGGGCCCTCTGGGGCCAACGTCCTGACTTTC; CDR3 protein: CASSLSSTRLGPSGANVLTF
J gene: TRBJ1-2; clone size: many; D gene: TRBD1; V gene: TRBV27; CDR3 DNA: TGTGCCAGCGCGCGGGACAGGGGCAACTATGGCTACACCTTC; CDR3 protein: CASARDRGNYGYTF
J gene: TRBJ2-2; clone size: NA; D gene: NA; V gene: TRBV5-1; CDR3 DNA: TGCGCCAGCAGCTTGGCTGCGACAAGTCTATCCGGGGAGCTGTTTTTT; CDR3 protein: CASSLAATSLSGELFF
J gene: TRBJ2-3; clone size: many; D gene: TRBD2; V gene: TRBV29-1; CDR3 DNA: TGCAGCGTTGATCCCGGGGGGGCCGCAGATACGCAGTATTTT; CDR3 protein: CSVDPGGAADTQYF
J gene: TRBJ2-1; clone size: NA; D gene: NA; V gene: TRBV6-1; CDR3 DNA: TGTGCCAGCAGTGAATTCGGGAAGGGGAATGAGCAGTTCTTC; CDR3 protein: CASSEFGKGNEQFF
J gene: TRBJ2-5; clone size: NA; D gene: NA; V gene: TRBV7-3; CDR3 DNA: TGTGCCAGCAGCTCCGTCCCCCAAGAGACCCAGTACTTC; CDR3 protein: CASSSVPQETQYF
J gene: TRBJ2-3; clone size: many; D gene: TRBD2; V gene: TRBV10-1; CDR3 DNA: TGCGCCAGCAGTAGTAGCGGGGGCACAGATACGCAGTATTTT; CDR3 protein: CASSSSGGTDTQYF
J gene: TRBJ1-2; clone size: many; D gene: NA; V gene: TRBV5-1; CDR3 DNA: TGCGCCAGCAGCCCAGGATGGGGGGTAGCTAACTATGGCTACACCTTC; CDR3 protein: CASSPGWGVANYGYTF
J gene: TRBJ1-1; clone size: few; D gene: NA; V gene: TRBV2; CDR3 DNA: TGTGCCAGCAGTCCGGCAGGGCCTGAAGCTTTCTTT; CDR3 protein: CASSPAGPEAFF
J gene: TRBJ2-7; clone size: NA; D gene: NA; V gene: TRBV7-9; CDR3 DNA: TGTGCCAGCAGCCCGCTCTATGGCTCCTCAAGCTCCTACGAGCAGTACTTC; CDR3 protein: CASSPLYGSSSSYEQYF
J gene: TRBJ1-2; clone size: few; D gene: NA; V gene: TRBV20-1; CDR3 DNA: TGCAGCCTTGTGGAGGGGCCATACTATGGCTACACCTTC; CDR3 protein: CSLVEGPYYGYTF
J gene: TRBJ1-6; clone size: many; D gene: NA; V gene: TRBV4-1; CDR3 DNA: TGCGCCAGCAGCCGTGGGGGGGACAATGGTTCACCCCTCCACTTT; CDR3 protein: CASSRGGDNGSPLHF
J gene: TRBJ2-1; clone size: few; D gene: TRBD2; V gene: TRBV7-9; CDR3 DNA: TGTGCCAGCAGCTTAGGTCGCGGGGGGCTCTCGCATGAGCAGTTCTTC; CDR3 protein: CASSLGRGGLSHEQFF
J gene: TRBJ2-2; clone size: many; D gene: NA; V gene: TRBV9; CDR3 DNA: TGTGCCAGCAGCGTTTTGGGCGAACCGAACACCGGGGAGCTGTTTTTT; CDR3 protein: CASSVLGEPNTGELFF
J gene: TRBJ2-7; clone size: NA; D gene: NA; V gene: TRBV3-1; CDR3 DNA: TGTGCCAGCAGCCAAGACGGACTACCCGAGCAGTACTTC; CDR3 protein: CASSQDGLPEQYF
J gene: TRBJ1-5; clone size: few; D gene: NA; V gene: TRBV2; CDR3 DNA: TGTGCCAGCAGTGTGGCACAGGGAAGCAATCAGCCCCAGCATTTT; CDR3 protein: CASSVAQGSNQPQHF
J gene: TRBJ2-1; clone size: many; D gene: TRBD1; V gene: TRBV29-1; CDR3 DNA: TGCAGCGTTCAGCGGACAGGGAGTACGGATGAGCAGTTCTTC; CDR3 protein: CSVQRTGSTDEQFF
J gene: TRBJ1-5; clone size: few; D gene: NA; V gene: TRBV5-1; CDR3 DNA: TGCGCCAGCAGCCCAAGTTCAGGGGCTCAGCCCCAGCATTTT; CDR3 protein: CASSPSSGAQPQHF
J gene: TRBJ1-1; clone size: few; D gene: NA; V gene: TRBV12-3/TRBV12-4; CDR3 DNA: TGTGCCAGCACCCCGGAGCCGGGAAGGGCTTTCTTT; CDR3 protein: CASTPEPGRAFF
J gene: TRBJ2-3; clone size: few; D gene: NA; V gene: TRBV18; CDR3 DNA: TGTGCCAGCTCACCAAGCAGGTCCCCCCCAGATACGCAGTATTTT; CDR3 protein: CASSPSRSPPDTQYF
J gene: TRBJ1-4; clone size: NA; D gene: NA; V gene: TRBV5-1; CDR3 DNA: TGCGCCAGCAGCCCCGGGAACCTTGGCGAAAAACTGTTTTTT; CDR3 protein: CASSPGNLGEKLFF
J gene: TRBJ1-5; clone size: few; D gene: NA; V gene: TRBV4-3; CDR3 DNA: TGCGCCAGCAGCCAAGAGGAGGATCAGCCCCAGCATTTT; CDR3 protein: CASSQEEDQPQHF
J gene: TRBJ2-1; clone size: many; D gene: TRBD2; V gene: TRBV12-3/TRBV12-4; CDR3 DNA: TGTGCCAGCAGTCCACTAGCGGGGGACAATGAGCAGTTCTTC; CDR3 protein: CASSPLAGDNEQFF
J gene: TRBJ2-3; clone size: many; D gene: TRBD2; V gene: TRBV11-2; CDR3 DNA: TGTGCCAGCAGCTTAGTAGGCGCGGGAGGGCGTCGGGCAGATACGCAGTATTTT; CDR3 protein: CASSLVGAGGRRADTQYF
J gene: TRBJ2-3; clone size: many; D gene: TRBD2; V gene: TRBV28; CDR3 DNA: TGTGCCAGCAGTTCACTTTACACCACGTTAGCGGGCGTTAGCACAGATACGCAGTATTTT; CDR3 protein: CASSSLYTTLAGVSTDTQYF
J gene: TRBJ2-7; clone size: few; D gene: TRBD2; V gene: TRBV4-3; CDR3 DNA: TGCGCCAGCAGCCAAGAAGGGCACCTTAGCGGGAGGGCCTACGAGCAGTACTTC; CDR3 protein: CASSQEGHLSGRAYEQYF
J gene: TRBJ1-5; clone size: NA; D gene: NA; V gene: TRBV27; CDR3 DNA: TGTGCCAGCAATGGCGAGGCCCAGCATTTT; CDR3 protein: CASNGEAQHF
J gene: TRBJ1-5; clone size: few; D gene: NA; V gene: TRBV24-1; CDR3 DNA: TGTGCCACTGCGCCTGGAGAAGGTAATCAGCCCCAGCATTTT; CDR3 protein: CATAPGEGNQPQHF
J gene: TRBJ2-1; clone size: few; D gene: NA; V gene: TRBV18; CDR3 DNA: TGTGCCAGCTCACCAAAGGCGGACTACAATGAGCAGTTCTTC; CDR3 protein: CASSPKADYNEQFF
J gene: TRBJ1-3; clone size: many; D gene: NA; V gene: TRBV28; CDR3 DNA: TGTGCCAGCATAAACGCGGGCTCTGGAAACACCATATATTTT; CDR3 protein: CASINAGSGNTIYF
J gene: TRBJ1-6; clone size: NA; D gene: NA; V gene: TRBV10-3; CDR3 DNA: TGTGCCATCAGTGAGGACGAGGTTTCACCCCTCCACTTT; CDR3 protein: CAISEDEVSPLHF
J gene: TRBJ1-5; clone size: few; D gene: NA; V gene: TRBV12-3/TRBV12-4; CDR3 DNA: TGTGCCAGCACCAAAGGTCGGGGAAAAAACAATCAGCCCCAGCATTTT; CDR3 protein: CASTKGRGKNNQPQHF
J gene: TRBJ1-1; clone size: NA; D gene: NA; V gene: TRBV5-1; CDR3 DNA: TGCGCCAGCAGCTTACTCTACTTCAACCGGGACGACGCTTTCTTT; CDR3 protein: CASSLLYFNRDDAFF
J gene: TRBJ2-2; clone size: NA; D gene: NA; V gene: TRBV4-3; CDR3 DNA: TGCGCCAGCAGCCAAGATTTTCCAAGAACGAACACCGGGGAGCTGTTTTTT; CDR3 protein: CASSQDFPRTNTGELFF
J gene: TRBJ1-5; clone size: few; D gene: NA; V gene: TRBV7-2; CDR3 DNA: TGTGCCAGCAGCCTCCGGGCCAGCAATCAGCCCCAGCATTTT; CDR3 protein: CASSLRASNQPQHF
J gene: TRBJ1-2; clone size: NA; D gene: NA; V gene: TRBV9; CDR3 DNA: TGTGCCAGCAGCGTAATATCTAACTATGGCTACACCTTC; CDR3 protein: CASSVISNYGYTF